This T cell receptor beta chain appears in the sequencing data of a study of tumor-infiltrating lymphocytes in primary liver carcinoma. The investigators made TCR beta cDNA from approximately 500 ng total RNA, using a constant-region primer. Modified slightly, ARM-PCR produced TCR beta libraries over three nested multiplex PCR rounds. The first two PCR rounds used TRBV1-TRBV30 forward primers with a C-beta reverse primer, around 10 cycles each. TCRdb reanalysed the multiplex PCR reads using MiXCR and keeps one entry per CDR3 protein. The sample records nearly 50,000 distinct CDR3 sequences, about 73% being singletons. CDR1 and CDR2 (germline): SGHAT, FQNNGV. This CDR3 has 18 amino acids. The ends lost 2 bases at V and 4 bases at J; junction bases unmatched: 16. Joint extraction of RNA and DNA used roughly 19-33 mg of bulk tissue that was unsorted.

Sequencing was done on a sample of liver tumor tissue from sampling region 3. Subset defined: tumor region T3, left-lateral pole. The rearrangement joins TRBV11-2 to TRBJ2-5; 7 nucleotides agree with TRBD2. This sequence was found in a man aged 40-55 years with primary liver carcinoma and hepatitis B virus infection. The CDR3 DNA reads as TGTGCCAGCAGCTTACGTCCTGGACTAGTGGCATACCGAGAGACCCAGTACTTC. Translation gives CASSLRPGLVAYRETQYF.